Listed here is a single T cell receptor (beta chain). No antigen is known for it. The data belong to a study of cytomegalovirus exposure and HLA in healthy donors. Study observations and caveats: Exclusion applied to some V segments, including TRBV6-2 and TRBV6-3, as they were indistinguishable.

Vbeta (60) and Jbeta (13) primers were used in the PCR. Clones were sequenced by immunoSEQ multiplex PCR, and TCRdb holds only the in-frame ones, with some missing. The table lists 100,000 to 130,000 clones, approximately 79% of them singletons, with around 15% in the top ten. Trimming stripped 2 bases from V and 10 bases from J, with 12 bases between. Germline lookup yields CDR1 GTSNPN and CDR2 SVGIG (reference sequence). The CDR3 loop spans 13 amino acids. The clonotype originates from a woman between 40 and 55 years old in good health and CMV-seropositive. The chain combines TRBV30 with TRBJ1-6; D not resolved. Sequencing was performed on PBMCs. CDR3 loop: CAWSLSAESPLHF. Written as DNA, the CDR3 is TGTGCCTGGAGTCTGAGTGCGGAATCACCCCTCCACTTT.